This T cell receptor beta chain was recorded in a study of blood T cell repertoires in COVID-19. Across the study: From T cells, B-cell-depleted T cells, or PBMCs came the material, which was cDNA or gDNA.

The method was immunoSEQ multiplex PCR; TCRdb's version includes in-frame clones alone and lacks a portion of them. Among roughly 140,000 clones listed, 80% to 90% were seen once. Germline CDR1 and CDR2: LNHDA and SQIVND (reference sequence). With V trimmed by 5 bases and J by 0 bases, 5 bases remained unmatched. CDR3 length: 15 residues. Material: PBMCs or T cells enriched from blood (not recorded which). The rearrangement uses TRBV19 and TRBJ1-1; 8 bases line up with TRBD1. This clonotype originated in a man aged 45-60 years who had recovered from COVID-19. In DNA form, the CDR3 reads TGTGCCAGTAGTCCCAGACAGGGGTTGAACACTGAAGCTTTCTTT. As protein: CASSPRQGLNTEAFF.